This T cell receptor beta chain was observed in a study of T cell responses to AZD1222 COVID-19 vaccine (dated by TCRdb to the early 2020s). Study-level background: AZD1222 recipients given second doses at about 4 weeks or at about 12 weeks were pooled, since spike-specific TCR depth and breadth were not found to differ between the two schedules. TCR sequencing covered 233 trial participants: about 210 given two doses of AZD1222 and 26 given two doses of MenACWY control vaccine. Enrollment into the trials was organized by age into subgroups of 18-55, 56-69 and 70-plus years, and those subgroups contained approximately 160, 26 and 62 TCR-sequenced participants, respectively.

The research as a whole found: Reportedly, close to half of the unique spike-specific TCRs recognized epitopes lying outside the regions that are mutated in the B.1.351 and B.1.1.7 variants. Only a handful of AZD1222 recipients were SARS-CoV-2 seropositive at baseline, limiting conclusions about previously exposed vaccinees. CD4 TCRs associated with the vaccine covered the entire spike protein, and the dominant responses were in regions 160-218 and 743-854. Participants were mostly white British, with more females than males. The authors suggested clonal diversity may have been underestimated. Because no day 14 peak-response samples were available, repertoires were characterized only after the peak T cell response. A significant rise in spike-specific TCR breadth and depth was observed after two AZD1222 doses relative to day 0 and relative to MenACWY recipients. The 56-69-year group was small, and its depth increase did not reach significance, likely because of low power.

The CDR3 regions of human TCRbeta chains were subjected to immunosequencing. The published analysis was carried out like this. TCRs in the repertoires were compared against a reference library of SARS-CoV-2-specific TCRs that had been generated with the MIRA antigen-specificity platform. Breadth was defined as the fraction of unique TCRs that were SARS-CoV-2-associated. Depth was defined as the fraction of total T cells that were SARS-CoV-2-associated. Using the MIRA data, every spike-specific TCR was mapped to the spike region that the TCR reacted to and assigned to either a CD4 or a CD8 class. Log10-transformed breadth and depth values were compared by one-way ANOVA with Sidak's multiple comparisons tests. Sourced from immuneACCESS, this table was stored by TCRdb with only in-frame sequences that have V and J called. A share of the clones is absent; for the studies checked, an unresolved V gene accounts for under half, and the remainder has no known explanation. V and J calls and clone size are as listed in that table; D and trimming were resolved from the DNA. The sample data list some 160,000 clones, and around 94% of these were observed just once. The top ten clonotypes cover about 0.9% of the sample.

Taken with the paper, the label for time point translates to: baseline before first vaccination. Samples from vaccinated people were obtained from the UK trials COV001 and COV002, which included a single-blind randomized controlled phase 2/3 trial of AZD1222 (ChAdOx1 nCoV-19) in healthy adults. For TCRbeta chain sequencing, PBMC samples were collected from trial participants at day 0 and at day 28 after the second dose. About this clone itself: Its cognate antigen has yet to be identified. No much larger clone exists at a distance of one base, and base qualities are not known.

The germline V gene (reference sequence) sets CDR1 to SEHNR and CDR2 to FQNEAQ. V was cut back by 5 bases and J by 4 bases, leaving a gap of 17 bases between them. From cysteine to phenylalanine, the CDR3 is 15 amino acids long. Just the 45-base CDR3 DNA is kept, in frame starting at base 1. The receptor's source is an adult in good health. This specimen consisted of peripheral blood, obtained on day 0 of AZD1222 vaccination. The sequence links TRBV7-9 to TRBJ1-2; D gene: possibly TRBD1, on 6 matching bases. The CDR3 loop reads CASSRPWGGFYGYTF. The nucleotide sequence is TGTGCCAGCAGCCGGCCTTGGGGGGGCTTCTATGGCTACACCTTC.